This T cell receptor (beta chain) comes out of a study of Graves' ophthalmopathy and Graves' hyperthyroidism. Across the study: The stable label applied to hyperthyroidism with no ophthalmopathy within 18 months of follow-up.

V gave up 4 bases and J gave up 7 bases; unmatched junction bases: 9. The CDR3 covers 16 residues. Germline CDR1 SGHRS, CDR2 YFSETQ. Study-wide points: Progression of ophthalmopathy was predicted by the model with roughly 71% sensitivity and roughly 73% specificity. Discriminating ophthalmopathy from stable hyperthyroidism, a 13-signature model attained a sensitivity of about 90% and a specificity of around 81%.

On this clonotype: The antigen remains undetermined. Possible read error: a much larger clone is one base away.

Beta-chain TCR CDR3 regions were amplified from RNA transcripts. Investigators did first-round RT-PCR with HTBI primers, then second-round multiplex PCR. TCRdb re-called the multiplex PCR reads with MiXCR, one entry per CDR3 protein. The sample has 900,000 to 1,200,000 distinct CDR3 sequences; 35% to 40% are singletons. The TCR sequence derives from an adult man with Graves' hyperthyroidism. The chain carries TRBV5-1 and TRBJ1-4; 11 bases agree with TRBD1. Source material: peripheral blood or thyroid tissue (not recorded which). This CDR3 is CASSAGQGAPREKLFF. The CDR3 nucleotides read TGCGCCAGCAGCGCAGGACAGGGGGCTCCACGTGAAAAACTGTTTTTT.